This TCR beta chain comes out of a study of blood T cell repertoires in COVID-19. V lost 5 bases to trimming and J lost 7 bases; unmatched junction nucleotides: 5. Germline V gene sequence: CDR1 SGHDT, CDR2 YYEEEE. The CDR3 extends over 14 amino acids. Exposed enrollees had met someone with a PCR-confirmed or clinician-diagnosed COVID-19 case at some point within the 2 weeks before study entry. The table lists this clone with a few counts. This table comes from immunoSEQ multiplex PCR, and its TCRdb copy is limited to in-frame clones, with some not included. Here the sample spans roughly 150,000 clones, roughly 87% being singletons.

This clonotype was sampled from a woman aged 40 to 49 who had been exposed to COVID-19. Specimen: PBMCs or T cells enriched from blood (not recorded which). V usage is TRBV5-6 and J usage is TRBJ1-6; 8 bases are shared with TRBD1. CDR3 sequence: CASSRTGGNSPLHF. DNA for the CDR3: TGTGCCAGCAGTCGAACAGGGGGGAATTCACCCCTCCACTTT.